The T cell receptor beta chain described here comes from a study of T-cell memory formation after mild COVID-19. From the 5' RACE reads, TCRdb called clonotypes with MiXCR, one entry per CDR3 protein. This table holds about 190,000 distinct CDR3 sequences, approximately 20% found once. The V end was cut by 1 base, the J end by 5 bases, with 15 bases between. The length of the CDR3 is 15 residues. Germline V gene lookup returns CDR1 DFQATT and CDR2 SNEGSKA (reference sequence). The sample taken for sequencing was PBMCs or a T cell subset sorted from them (not recorded which). J is TRBJ1-5 and V is TRBV20-1; possibly TRBD1 for D (5 bases). The TCR comes from an adult woman who had mild COVID-19 (a few samples of this study predate the infection). Cell type and time point are not known. CDR3 protein: CSARADTLGYQPQHF. The CDR3 region has the DNA TGCAGTGCTAGAGCGGACACCCTGGGCTATCAGCCCCAGCATTTT.